This T cell receptor beta chain was obtained from a study of T cell repertoires in cytomegalovirus infection. Study overall: Public TCR beta signatures provided an indication of both CMV infection and a matching HLA type.

TCRdb re-derived calls from the reads in MiXCR, one entry per CDR3 protein. Here the sample spans around 740,000 distinct CDR3 sequences, 35% being singletons. Trimming cost V 3 bases and J 2 bases, with 10 bases left between them. The CDR3 totals 15 residues. Germline V gene sequence: CDR1 LNHDA, CDR2 SQIVND (reference sequence). Study findings and constraints: Individuals carrying CMV plus the relevant HLA were identified by cumulative frequency of public TCR beta families. HLA-C-restricted CMV clonotypes gave the most frequent clonotype in two of eight donors.

A word on this clonotype: What it binds is unknown.

The origin of this receptor is a human donor in good health (CMV status not recorded). Some clones in this sample may be carry-over from other donors' samples. The J gene is TRBJ2-2, the V gene TRBV19; maybe TRBD1 (5 bases). The source material was PBMCs. CDR3 nucleotide sequence: TGTGCCAGTAGTATTTTGACAGTTAACACCGGGGAGCTGTTTTTT. This sequence encodes CASSILTVNTGELFF.